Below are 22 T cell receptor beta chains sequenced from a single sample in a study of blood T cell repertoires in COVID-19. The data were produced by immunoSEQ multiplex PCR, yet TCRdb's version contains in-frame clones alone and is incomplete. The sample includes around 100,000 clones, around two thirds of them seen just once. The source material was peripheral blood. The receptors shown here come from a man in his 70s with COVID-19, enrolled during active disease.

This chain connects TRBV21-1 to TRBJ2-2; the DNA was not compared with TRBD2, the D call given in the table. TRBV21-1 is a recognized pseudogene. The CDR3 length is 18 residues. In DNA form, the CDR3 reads TGTGCCAGCAGCAAAGCTTATCTAGCGGGACTAAACACCGGGGAGCTGTTTTTT. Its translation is CASSKAYLAGLNTGELFF.

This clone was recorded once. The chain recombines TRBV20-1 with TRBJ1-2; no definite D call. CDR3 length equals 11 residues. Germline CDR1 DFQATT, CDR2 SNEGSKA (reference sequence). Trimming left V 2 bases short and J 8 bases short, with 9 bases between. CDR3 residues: CSARFGAGYTF. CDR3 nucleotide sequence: TGCAGTGCTAGATTCGGAGCAGGCTACACCTTC.

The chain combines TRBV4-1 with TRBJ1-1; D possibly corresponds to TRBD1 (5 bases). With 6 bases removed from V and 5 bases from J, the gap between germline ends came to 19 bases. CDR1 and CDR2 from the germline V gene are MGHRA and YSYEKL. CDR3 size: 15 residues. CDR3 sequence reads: CASSSGEFLSTEAFF. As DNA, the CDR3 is TGCGCCAGCAGTTCGGGGGAGTTTCTGTCAACTGAAGCTTTCTTT.

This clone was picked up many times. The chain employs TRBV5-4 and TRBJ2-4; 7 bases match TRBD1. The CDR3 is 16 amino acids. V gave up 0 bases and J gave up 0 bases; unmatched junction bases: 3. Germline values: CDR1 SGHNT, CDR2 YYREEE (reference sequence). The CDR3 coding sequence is TGTGCCAGCAGCTTGGCCGACAGGGTAGCCAAAAACATTCAGTACTTC. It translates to CASSLADRVAKNIQYF.

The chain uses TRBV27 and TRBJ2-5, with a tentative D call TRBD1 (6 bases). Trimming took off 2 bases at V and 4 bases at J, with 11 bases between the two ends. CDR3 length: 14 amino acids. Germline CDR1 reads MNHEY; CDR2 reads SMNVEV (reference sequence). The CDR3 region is CASSLEGHGETQYF. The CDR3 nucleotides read TGTGCCAGCAGTTTAGAGGGACATGGAGAGACCCAGTACTTC.

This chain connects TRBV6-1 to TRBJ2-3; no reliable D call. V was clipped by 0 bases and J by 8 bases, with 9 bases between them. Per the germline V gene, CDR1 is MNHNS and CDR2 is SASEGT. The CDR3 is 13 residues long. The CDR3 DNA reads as TGTGCCAGCAGTGAAGCTGGGCCGGCTACGCAGTATTTT. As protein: CASSEAGPATQYF.

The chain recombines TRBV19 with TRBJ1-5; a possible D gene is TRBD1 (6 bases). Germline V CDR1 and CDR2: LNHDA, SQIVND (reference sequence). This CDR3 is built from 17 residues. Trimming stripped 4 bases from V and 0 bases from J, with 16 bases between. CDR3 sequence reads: CASSNLGGHYSNQPQHF. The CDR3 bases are TGTGCCAGTAGTAACCTGGGGGGGCACTATAGCAATCAGCCCCAGCATTTT.

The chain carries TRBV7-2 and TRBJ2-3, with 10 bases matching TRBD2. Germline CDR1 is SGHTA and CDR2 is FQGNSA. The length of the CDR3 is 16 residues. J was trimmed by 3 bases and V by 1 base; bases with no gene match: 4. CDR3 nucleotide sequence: TGTGCCAGCAGCTTAGGTAGCGGGAGGTTTACAGATACGCAGTATTTT. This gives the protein CASSLGSGRFTDTQYF.

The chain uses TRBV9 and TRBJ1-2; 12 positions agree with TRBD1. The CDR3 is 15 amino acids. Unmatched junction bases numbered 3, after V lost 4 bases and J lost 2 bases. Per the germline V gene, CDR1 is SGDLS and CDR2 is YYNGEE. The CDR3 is CASSPGTGGNYGYTF. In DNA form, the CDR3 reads TGTGCCAGCAGCCCCGGGACAGGGGGCAACTATGGCTACACCTTC.

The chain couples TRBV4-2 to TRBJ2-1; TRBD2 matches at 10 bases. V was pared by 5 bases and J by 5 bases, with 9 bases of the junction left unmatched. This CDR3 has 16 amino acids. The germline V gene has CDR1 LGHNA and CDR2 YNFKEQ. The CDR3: CASSRGVAGGDNEQFF. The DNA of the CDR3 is TGTGCCAGCAGCAGAGGGGTAGCGGGAGGAGACAATGAGCAGTTCTTC.

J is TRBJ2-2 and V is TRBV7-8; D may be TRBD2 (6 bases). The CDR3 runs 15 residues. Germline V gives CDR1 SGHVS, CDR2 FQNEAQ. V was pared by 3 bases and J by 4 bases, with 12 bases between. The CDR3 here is CASSFGSSFTGELFF. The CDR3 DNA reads TGTGCCAGCAGCTTCGGGAGCTCCTTCACCGGGGAGCTGTTTTTT.

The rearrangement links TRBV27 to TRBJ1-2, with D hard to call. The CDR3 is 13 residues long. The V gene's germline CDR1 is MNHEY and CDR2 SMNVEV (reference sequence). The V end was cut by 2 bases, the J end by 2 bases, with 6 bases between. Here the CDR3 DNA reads TGTGCCAGCAGTTTAGCGGGAAACTATGGCTACACCTTC. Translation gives CASSLAGNYGYTF.

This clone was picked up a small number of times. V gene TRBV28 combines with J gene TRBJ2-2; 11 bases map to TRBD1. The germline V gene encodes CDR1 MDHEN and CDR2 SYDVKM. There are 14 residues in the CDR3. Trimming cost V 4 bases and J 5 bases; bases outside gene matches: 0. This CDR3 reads CASSWDRGTGELFF. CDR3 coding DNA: TGTGCCAGCAGTTGGGACAGGGGGACCGGGGAGCTGTTTTTT.

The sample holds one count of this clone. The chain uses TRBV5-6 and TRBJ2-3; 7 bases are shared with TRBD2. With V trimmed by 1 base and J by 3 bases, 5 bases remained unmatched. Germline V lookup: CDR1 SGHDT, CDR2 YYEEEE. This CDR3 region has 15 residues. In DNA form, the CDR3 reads TGTGCCAGCAGCTTGAGGCGGGAGTGGACAGATACGCAGTATTTT. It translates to CASSLRREWTDTQYF. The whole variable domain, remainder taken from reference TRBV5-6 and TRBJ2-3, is DAGVTQSPTHLIKTRGQQVTLRCSPKSGHDTVSWYQQALGQGPQFIFQYYEEEERQRGNFPDRFSGHQFPNYSSELNVNALLLGDSALYLCASSLRREWTDTQYFGPGTRLTVL.

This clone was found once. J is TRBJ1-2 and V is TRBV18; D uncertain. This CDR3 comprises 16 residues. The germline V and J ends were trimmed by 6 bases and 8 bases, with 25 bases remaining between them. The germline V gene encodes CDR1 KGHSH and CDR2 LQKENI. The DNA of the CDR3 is TGTGCCAGCTCCCCAAATTCCGTCGCCCCCATCCGGGGCTACACCTTC. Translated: CASSPNSVAPIRGYTF. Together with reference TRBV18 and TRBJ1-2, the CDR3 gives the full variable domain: NAGVMQNPRHLVRRRGQEARLRCSPMKGHSHVYWYRQLPEEGLKFMVYLQKENIIDESGMPKERFSAEFPKEGPSILRIQQVVRGDSAAYFCASSPNSVAPIRGYTFGSGTRLTVV.

Here the CDR3 DNA reads TGTGCCAGCAGCTTCAACACAGGGCTCTCTGGAAACACCATATATTTT. The encoded protein is CASSFNTGLSGNTIYF. The chain has TRBV7-8 and TRBJ1-3, with D perhaps TRBD1 (6 bases). Trimming took off 3 bases at V and 0 bases at J, with 12 bases between the two ends. Per germline, CDR1 SGHVS and CDR2 FQNEAQ. This CDR3 has 16 amino acids.

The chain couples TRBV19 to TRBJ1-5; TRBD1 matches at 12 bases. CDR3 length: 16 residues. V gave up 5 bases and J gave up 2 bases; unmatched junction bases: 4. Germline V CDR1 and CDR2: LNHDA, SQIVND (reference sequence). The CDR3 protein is CASSGTGGLGNQPQHF. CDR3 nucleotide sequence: TGTGCCAGTAGTGGGACAGGGGGCTTGGGCAATCAGCCCCAGCATTTT.

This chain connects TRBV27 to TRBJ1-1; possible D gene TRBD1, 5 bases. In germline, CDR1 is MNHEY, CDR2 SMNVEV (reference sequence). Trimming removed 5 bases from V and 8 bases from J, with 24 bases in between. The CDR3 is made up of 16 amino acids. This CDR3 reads CASSPPPRDLGREAFF. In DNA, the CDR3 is TGTGCCAGCAGTCCCCCCCCACGGGACTTAGGTAGAGAAGCTTTCTTT.

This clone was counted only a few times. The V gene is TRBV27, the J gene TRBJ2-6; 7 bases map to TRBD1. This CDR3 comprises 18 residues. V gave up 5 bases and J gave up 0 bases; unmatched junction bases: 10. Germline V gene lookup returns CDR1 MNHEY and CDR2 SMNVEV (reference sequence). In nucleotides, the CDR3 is TGTGCCAGCAGTCCCAGGGGGATAACTCTCTCTGGGGCCAACGTCCTGACTTTC. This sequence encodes CASSPRGITLSGANVLTF. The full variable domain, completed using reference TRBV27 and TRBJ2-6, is EAQVTQNPRYLITVTGKKLTVTCSQNMNHEYMSWYRQDPGLGLRQIYYSMNVEVTDKGDVPEGYKVSRKEKRNFPLILESPSPNQTSLYFCASSPRGITLSGANVLTFGAGSRLTVL.

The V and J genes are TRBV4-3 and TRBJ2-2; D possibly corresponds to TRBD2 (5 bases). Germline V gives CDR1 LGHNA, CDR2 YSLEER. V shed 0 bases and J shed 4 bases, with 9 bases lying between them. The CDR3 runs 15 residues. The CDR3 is CASSQDGGRTGELFF. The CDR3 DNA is TGCGCCAGCAGCCAAGACGGCGGGCGCACCGGGGAGCTGTTTTTT.

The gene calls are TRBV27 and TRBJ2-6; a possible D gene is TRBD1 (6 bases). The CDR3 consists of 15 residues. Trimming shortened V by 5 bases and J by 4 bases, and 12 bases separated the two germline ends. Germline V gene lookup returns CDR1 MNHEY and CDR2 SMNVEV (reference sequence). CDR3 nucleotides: TGTGCCAGCAGTCCCCTGGGGACAGGGGCCAACGTCCTGACTTTC. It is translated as CASSPLGTGANVLTF.

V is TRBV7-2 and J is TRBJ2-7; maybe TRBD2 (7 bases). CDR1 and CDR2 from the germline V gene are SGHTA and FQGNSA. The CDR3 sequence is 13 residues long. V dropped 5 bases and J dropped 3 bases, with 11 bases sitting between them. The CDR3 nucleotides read TGTGCCAGCAGCCTAGGGGGGGACTACGAGCAGTACTTC. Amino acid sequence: CASSLGGDYEQYF. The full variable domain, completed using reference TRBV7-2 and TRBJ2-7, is GAGVSQSPSNKVTEKGKDVELRCDPISGHTALYWYRQSLGQGLEFLIYFQGNSAPDKSGLPSDRFSAERTGGSVSTLTIQRTQQEDSAVYLCASSLGGDYEQYFGPGTRLTVT.